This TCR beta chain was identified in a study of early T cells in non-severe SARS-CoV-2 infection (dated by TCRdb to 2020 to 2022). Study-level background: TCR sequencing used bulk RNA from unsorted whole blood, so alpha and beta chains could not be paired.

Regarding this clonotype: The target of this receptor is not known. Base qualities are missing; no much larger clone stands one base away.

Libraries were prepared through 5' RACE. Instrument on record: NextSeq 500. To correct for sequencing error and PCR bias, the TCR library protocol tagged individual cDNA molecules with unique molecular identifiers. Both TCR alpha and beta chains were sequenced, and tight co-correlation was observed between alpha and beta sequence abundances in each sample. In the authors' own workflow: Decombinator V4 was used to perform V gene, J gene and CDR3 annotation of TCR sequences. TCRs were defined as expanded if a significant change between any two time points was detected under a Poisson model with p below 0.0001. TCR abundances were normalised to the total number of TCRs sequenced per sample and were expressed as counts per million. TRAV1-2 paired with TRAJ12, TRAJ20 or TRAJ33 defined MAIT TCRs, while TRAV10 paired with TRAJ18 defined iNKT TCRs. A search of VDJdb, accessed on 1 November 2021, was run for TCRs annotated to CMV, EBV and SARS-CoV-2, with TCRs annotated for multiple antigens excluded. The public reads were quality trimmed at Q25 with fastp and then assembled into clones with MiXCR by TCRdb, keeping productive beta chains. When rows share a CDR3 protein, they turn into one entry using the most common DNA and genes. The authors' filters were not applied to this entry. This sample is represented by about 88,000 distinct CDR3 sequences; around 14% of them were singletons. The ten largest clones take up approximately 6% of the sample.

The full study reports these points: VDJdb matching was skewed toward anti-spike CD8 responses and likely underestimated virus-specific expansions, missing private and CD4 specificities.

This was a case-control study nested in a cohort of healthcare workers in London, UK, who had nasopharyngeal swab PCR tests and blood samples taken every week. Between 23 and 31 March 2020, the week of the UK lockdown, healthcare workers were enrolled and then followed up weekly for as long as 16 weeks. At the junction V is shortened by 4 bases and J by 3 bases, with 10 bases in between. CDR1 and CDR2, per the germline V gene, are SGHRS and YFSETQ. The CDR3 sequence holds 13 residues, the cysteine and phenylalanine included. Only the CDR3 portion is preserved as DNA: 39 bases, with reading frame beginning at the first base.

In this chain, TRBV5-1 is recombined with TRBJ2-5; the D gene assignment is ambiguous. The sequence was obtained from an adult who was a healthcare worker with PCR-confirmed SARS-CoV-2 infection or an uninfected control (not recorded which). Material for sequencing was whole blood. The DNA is TGCGCCAGCAGCCCATGGACCGAAGAGACCCAGTACTTC. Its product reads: CASSPWTEETQYF. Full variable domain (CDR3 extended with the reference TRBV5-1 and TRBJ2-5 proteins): KAGVTQTPRYLIKTRGQQVTLSCSPISGHRSVSWYQQTPGQGLQFLFEYFSETQRNKGNFPGRFSGRQFSNSRSEMNVSTLELGDSALYLCASSPWTEETQYFGPGTRLLVL.